This TCR beta chain was sequenced during a study of T cell repertoires in cytomegalovirus infection. This clonotype was recorded a few times. Its antigen is as yet unknown. Study outcomes and limitations: CMV-specific TCR beta clonotypes restricted by HLA-C dominated the ex vivo response.

MiXCR, applied by TCRdb to the reads, yields one record per CDR3 protein. The sample consists of 250,000 to 300,000 distinct CDR3 sequences, roughly 24% of them appearing once. The CDR3 spans 15 residues. V dropped 6 bases and J dropped 7; count of bases not matched to a gene: 14. CDR1 is SQVTM, CDR2 ANQGSEA, per germline. Sample: PBMCs. This sequence joins TRBV29-1 and TRBJ2-7; 11 bases line up with TRBD2. The clonotype was recovered from a human donor in good health (CMV status not recorded). Some clones in this sample may be carry-over from other donors' samples. The CDR3 is CSVAGTSGQVWEQYF. In nucleotides, the CDR3 is TGCAGCGTGGCCGGGACTAGCGGACAAGTTTGGGAGCAGTACTTC.